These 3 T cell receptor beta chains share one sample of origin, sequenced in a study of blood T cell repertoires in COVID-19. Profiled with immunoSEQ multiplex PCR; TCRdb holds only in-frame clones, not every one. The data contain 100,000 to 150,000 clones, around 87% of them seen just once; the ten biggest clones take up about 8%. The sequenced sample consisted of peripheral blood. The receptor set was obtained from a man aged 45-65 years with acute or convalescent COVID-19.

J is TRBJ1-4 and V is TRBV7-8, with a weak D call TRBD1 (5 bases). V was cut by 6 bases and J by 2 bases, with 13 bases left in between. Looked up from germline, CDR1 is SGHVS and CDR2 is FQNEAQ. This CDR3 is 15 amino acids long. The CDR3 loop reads CASSNWGDTNEKLFF. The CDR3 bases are TGTGCCAGCAGTAATTGGGGGGACACTAATGAAAAACTGTTTTTT.

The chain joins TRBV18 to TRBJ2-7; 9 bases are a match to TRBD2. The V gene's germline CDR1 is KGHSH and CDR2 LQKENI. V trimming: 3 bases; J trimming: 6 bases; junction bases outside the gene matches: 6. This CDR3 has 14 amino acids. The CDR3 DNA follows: TGTGCCAGCTCACCGGTAGCGGGAGACGTCGAGCAGTACTTC. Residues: CASSPVAGDVEQYF.

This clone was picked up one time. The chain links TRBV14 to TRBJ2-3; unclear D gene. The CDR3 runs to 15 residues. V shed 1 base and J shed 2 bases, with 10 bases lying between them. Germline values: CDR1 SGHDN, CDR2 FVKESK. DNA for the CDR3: TGTGCCAGCAGCCAAGGTACCCGCGTCACAGATACGCAGTATTTT. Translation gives CASSQGTRVTDTQYF.